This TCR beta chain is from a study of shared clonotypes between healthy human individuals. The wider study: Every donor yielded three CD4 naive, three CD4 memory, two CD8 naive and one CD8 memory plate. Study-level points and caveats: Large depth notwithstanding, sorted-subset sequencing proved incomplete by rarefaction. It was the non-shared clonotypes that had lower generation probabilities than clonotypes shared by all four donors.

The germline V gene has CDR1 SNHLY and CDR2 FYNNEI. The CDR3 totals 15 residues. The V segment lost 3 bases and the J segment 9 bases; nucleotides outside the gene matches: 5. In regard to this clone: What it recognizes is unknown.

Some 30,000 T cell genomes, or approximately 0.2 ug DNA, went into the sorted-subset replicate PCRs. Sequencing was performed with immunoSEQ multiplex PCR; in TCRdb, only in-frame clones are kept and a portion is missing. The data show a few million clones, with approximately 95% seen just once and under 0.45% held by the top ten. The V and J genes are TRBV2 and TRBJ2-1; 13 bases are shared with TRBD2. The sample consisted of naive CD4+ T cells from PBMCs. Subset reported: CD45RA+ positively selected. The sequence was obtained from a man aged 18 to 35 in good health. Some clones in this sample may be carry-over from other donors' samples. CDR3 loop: CASSDGLAGVGEQFF. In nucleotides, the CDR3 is TGTGCCAGCAGTGACGGACTAGCGGGAGTGGGTGAGCAGTTCTTC.